The 11 T cell receptor beta chains below all came from one sample that was sequenced in a study of shared clonotypes between healthy human individuals. Sequencing was performed with immunoSEQ multiplex PCR; in TCRdb, only in-frame clones are kept and a portion is missing. This sample has roughly 680,000 clones, with 72% found just once. The sample comprised memory CD4+ T cells sorted from blood. The sample's subset: CD45RA-negative fraction. Every receptor here comes from a woman aged 30 to 39 in good health.

V is TRBV27 and J is TRBJ1-1, with D maybe TRBD1 (5 bases). Germline CDR1 and CDR2: MNHEY and SMNVEV (reference sequence). This CDR3 spans 16 amino acids. Trimming cost V 6 bases and J 1 base, with 18 bases left between them. Here the CDR3 DNA reads TGTGCCAGCAGCCTGGCCCCGGGACGTTGGAACACTGAAGCTTTCTTT. This sequence encodes CASSLAPGRWNTEAFF.

CDR3 loop: CASRLTGVAYNEQFF. CDR3 in DNA: TGTGCCAGCAGACTAACAGGGGTCGCCTACAATGAGCAGTTCTTC. The J gene is TRBJ2-1, the V gene TRBV2; 7 positions agree with TRBD1. V dropped 6 bases and J dropped 2; count of bases not matched to a gene: 7. This CDR3 spans 15 amino acids. Germline CDR1 is SNHLY and CDR2 is FYNNEI.

The gene calls are TRBV18 and TRBJ2-3, with D tentatively TRBD1 (5 bases). The CDR3 length is 16 residues. Germline V gene lookup returns CDR1 KGHSH and CDR2 LQKENI. V lost 1 base, J lost 2 bases, and 13 bases lay in between. This chain's CDR3 is CASSPRSSDNTDTQYF. The CDR3 DNA is TGTGCCAGCTCACCACGATCCTCGGACAACACAGATACGCAGTATTTT. Based on the CDR3 plus reference TRBV18 and TRBJ2-3, the full variable domain is NAGVMQNPRHLVRRRGQEARLRCSPMKGHSHVYWYRQLPEEGLKFMVYLQKENIIDESGMPKERFSAEFPKEGPSILRIQQVVRGDSAAYFCASSPRSSDNTDTQYFGPGTRLTVL.

The chain combines TRBV6-1 with TRBJ2-2, with 7 bases lining up with TRBD1. The CDR3 totals 15 residues. V lost 6 bases and J lost 1; bases outside the gene matches: 5. Germline CDR1 MNHNS, CDR2 SASEGT. In DNA form, the CDR3 reads TGTGCCAGCAGCACCGGGACAGAGAACACCGGGGAGCTGTTTTTT. Protein: CASSTGTENTGELFF.

The J gene is TRBJ2-1, the V gene TRBV5-1; TRBD1 matches at 7 bases. Losses at the gene ends were 4 bases for V and 5 bases for J; bases not matched to a gene: 6. This CDR3 has 14 residues. Germline CDR1 and CDR2: SGHRS and YFSETQ. CDR3 DNA sequence: TGCGCCAGCAGCAAGGAGACAGGGAACAATGAGCAGTTCTTC. This encodes CASSKETGNNEQFF.

This clone was counted many times. The chain couples TRBV14 to TRBJ2-1; D is perhaps TRBD2 (6 bases). Trimming took 0 bases from V and 8 from J, leaving 11 bases between them. The germline gives CDR1 SGHDN, CDR2 FVKESK. This CDR3 spans 14 amino acids. The CDR3 nucleotides are TGTGCCAGCAGCCAAGATTGGACTAACGATGAGCAGTTCTTC. This sequence encodes CASSQDWTNDEQFF. Full variable domain (rest looked up from reference TRBV14 and TRBJ2-1): EAGVTQFPSHSVIEKGQTVTLRCDPISGHDNLYWYRRVMGKEIKFLLHFVKESKQDESGMPNNRFLAERTGGTYSTLKVQPAELEDSGVYFCASSQDWTNDEQFFGPGTRLTVL.

CDR3: CASSLSEGTEAFF. DNA for the CDR3: TGTGCCAGCAGCTTATCCGAGGGAACTGAAGCTTTCTTT. The genes are TRBV11-2 and TRBJ1-1; D uncertain. The CDR3 extends over 13 amino acids. V was clipped by 2 bases and J by 5 bases, with 9 bases between them. The V gene's germline CDR1 is SGHAT and CDR2 FQNNGV.

The J gene is TRBJ2-5, the V gene TRBV19; D unclear. The CDR3 contains 13 residues. Trimming shortened V by 6 bases and J by 5 bases, and 13 bases separated the two germline ends. Germline CDR1 LNHDA, CDR2 SQIVND (reference sequence). The CDR3 nucleotides read TGTGCCAGTAGCGTATCTACATGGGAGACCCAGTACTTC. It codes for CASSVSTWETQYF.

This rearrangement joins TRBV10-2 to TRBJ1-1, with a weak D call TRBD1 (5 bases). Germline V lookup: CDR1 WSHSY, CDR2 SAAADI. The V end was cut by 2 bases, the J end by 7 bases, with 17 bases between. The CDR3 has 15 residues. The CDR3 nucleotides are TGCGCCAGCAGTGAGAGGGGAGGGGTGGATGGTGAAGCTTTCTTT. Amino acid sequence: CASSERGGVDGEAFF.

V usage is TRBV18 and J usage is TRBJ2-5; D gene uncertain. CDR3 length: 13 amino acids. Trimming stripped 3 bases from V and 5 bases from J, with 10 bases between. Germline lookup yields CDR1 KGHSH and CDR2 LQKENI. CDR3 in DNA: TGTGCCAGCTCACCTGCGAGTTGGGAGACCCAGTACTTC. Translation gives CASSPASWETQYF.

The J gene is TRBJ2-1, the V gene TRBV5-4, with unresolved D. Germline lookup yields CDR1 SGHNT and CDR2 YYREEE (reference sequence). V was pared by 0 bases and J by 9 bases, with 7 bases between. CDR3 length: 12 residues. This CDR3 reads CASSLGPGEQFF. For the CDR3, the DNA is TGTGCCAGCAGCTTGGGGCCGGGTGAGCAGTTCTTC.